The 26 T cell receptor beta chains below all came from one sample that was sequenced in a study of cytomegalovirus exposure and HLA in healthy donors. It was with 60 Vbeta and 13 Jbeta primers that the PCR ran. Clones were read by immunoSEQ multiplex PCR, and TCRdb kept only the in-frame ones, dropping some. The data show 100,000 to 120,000 clones, 60% to 85% seen once. Input material: PBMCs. The receptors originated from an older woman in good health and CMV-seropositive.

This chain joins TRBV10-3 and TRBJ2-7, with 8 bases identical to TRBD1. Germline CDR1 reads ENHRY; CDR2 reads SYGVKD. CDR3 length equals 15 residues. V gave up 4 bases and J gave up 2 bases; unmatched junction bases: 7. CDR3 sequence (DNA): TGTGCCATCAGTGCCGCGGGACAGGTACCCTACGAGCAGTACTTC. Translating it yields CAISAAGQVPYEQYF.

This rearrangement joins TRBV5-4 to TRBJ1-1; D may be TRBD1 (5 bases). The CDR3 is 14 amino acids. Germline-derived CDR1 and CDR2 are SGHNT and YYREEE (reference sequence). V dropped 4 bases and J dropped 0 bases, with 10 bases sitting between them. CDR3 in amino acids: CASSVDRMNTEAFF. The CDR3 DNA follows: TGTGCCAGCAGCGTTGACAGAATGAACACTGAAGCTTTCTTT.

The rearrangement links TRBV11-2 to TRBJ2-1; D uncertain. The germline V and J ends were trimmed by 3 bases and 11 bases, with 11 bases remaining between them. The CDR3 sequence is 12 residues long. Germline V gene lookup returns CDR1 SGHAT and CDR2 FQNNGV. CDR3 sequence reads: CASSFSARQQFF. The CDR3 bases are TGTGCCAGCAGCTTTTCAGCGCGGCAGCAGTTCTTC.

The gene calls are TRBV19 and TRBJ2-1; 13 bases match TRBD2. The CDR3 runs 15 residues. The J segment lost 7 bases and the V segment lost 5 bases, leaving 5 bases of the junction unmatched. CDR1 and CDR2 (germline): LNHDA, SQIVND (reference sequence). CDR3 in amino acids: CASSPTGLAGNEQFF. The CDR3, as DNA: TGTGCCAGTAGTCCTACGGGACTAGCGGGGAATGAGCAGTTCTTC.

The rearrangement links TRBV19 to TRBJ2-7; weak D call: TRBD1 (5 bases). From germline, CDR1 is LNHDA and CDR2 SQIVND (reference sequence). The CDR3 has 13 amino acids. The V end lost 4 bases, the J end lost 2 bases, and 9 bases lay between the germline ends. The CDR3 DNA follows: TGTGCCAGTAGTAGTCAGGGCACCTACGAGCAGTACTTC. Translated, it gives CASSSQGTYEQYF. Filled out from reference TRBV19 and TRBJ2-7, the complete variable domain reads DGGITQSPKYLFRKEGQNVTLSCEQNLNHDAMYWYRQDPGQGLRLIYYSQIVNDFQKGDIAEGYSVSREKKESFPLTVTSAQKNPTAFYLCASSSQGTYEQYFGPGTRLTVT.

The chain uses TRBV6-1 and TRBJ2-1; 7 nucleotides agree with TRBD2. In germline, CDR1 is MNHNS, CDR2 SASEGT. CDR3 length equals 14 residues. V shed 2 bases, J shed 2 bases, and the junction held 0 bases outside the gene matches. CDR3 nucleotide sequence: TGTGCCAGCAGTGAACTAGCGGCCTACAATGAGCAGTTCTTC. This codes for CASSELAAYNEQFF.

This clone was recorded once. The chain combines TRBV5-4 with TRBJ2-1; TRBD2 agrees at 7 bases. In germline, CDR1 is SGHNT, CDR2 YYREEE (reference sequence). The ends lost 3 bases at V and 0 bases at J; junction bases unmatched: 3. The CDR3 is 15 residues long. CDR3 nucleotide sequence: TGTGCCAGCAGCTCTAGCGGAAACTCCTACAATGAGCAGTTCTTC. This gives the protein CASSSSGNSYNEQFF.

The V gene is TRBV5-1, the J gene TRBJ2-3, with a weak D call TRBD1 (5 bases). Between the trimmed V and J ends, which lost 5 bases and 2 bases, there was a span of 18 bases. CDR1 is SGHRS, CDR2 YFSETQ, per germline. There are 16 residues in the CDR3. CDR3 sequence reads: CASSTQGSSFTDTQYF. The CDR3 DNA reads TGCGCCAGCAGTACCCAGGGTTCGTCGTTCACAGATACGCAGTATTTT.

This clone is medium-sized (0.01 to 0.1%) in the sample. The chain joins TRBV19 to TRBJ1-1; D gene ambiguous. CDR3 length: 15 residues. Germline CDR1 is LNHDA and CDR2 is SQIVND (reference sequence). V lost 7 bases to trimming and J lost 0 bases, with 15 bases between them. The CDR3 DNA sequence: TGTGCCAGTACCCCGATTGGAGACTTGAACACTGAAGCTTTCTTT. Translating gives CASTPIGDLNTEAFF.

The V call is TRBV27, the J call TRBJ1-1; D ambiguous. Trimming stripped 6 bases from V and 5 bases from J, with 22 bases between. The CDR3 has 16 residues. Germline CDR1 reads MNHEY; CDR2 reads SMNVEV (reference sequence). The DNA for the CDR3 is TGTGCCAGCAGCCTCGGGTTCCCAAATATGCAAACTGAAGCTTTCTTT. Its translation: CASSLGFPNMQTEAFF.

V is TRBV9 and J is TRBJ2-7, with no clear D. Germline loops: CDR1 SGDLS, CDR2 YYNGEE. The CDR3 contains 14 residues. Trimming took 0 bases from V and 0 from J, leaving 7 bases between them. The CDR3 coding sequence is TGTGCCAGCAGCGTAGACGCTAACTCCTACGAGCAGTACTTC. This gives the protein CASSVDANSYEQYF.

This chain joins TRBV5-1 and TRBJ2-1; tentatively, D is TRBD2 (6 bases). Germline CDR1 SGHRS, CDR2 YFSETQ. V lost 4 bases to trimming and J lost 7 bases, with 18 bases between them. This CDR3 is built from 15 residues. The CDR3 spells CASSMGTGRLNEQFF. Here the CDR3 DNA reads TGCGCCAGCAGCATGGGGACCGGGAGATTAAATGAGCAGTTCTTC.

The CDR3 is CASSLVGQVSSYEQYF. CDR3 sequence (DNA): TGTGCCAGCAGCTTAGTAGGACAGGTCAGCTCCTACGAGCAGTACTTC. This chain joins TRBV13 and TRBJ2-7; 7 nucleotides match TRBD1. Trimming at V came to 1 base and at J to 0 bases, leaving 6 bases not matched to a gene. The CDR3 is 16 residues long. In germline, CDR1 is PRHDT, CDR2 FYEKMQ (reference sequence).

The chain is built from TRBV5-1 and TRBJ2-3, with D tentatively TRBD1 (7 bases). Germline values: CDR1 SGHRS, CDR2 YFSETQ. The CDR3 runs to 16 residues. V shed 0 bases and J shed 6 bases, with 17 bases lying between them. This CDR3 is CASSLAGTEGGDTQYF. The CDR3 DNA reads as TGCGCCAGCAGCTTGGCCGGGACAGAAGGGGGGGATACGCAGTATTTT.

The chain links TRBV2 to TRBJ2-1; 11 bases map to TRBD2. Germline V gene sequence: CDR1 SNHLY, CDR2 FYNNEI. The junction had 8 bases not matched to a gene; V was cut back by 6 bases and J by 7 bases. The length of the CDR3 is 15 residues. The DNA for the CDR3 is TGTGCCAGCAGCGAACTAGCGGGAGAATATAATGAGCAGTTCTTC. This translates into CASSELAGEYNEQFF. Together with reference TRBV2 and TRBJ2-1, the CDR3 gives the full variable domain: EPEVTQTPSHQVTQMGQEVILRCVPISNHLYFYWYRQILGQKVEFLVSFYNNEISEKSEIFDDQFSVERPDGSNFTLKIRSTKLEDSAMYFCASSELAGEYNEQFFGPGTRLTVL.

The chain combines TRBV5-4 with TRBJ2-2; 12 bases match TRBD2. V lost 0 bases, J lost 7 bases, and 4 bases stayed unmatched. CDR1 and CDR2 (germline): SGHNT, YYREEE (reference sequence). This CDR3 spans 16 amino acids. The CDR3 region is CASSLVTSGRGGELFF. The CDR3 DNA sequence: TGTGCCAGCAGCTTGGTGACTAGCGGGAGAGGCGGGGAGCTGTTTTTT.

This clone appeared a few times. The chain joins TRBV11-2 to TRBJ1-2; weak D call: TRBD1 (5 bases). This CDR3 has 13 residues. The V gene lost 5 bases and the J gene lost 8 bases, with 15 bases spanning the gap. From germline, CDR1 is SGHAT and CDR2 FQNNGV. CDR3 bases: TGTGCCAGCAGCCTGGACAATACGCAAGGCTACACCTTC. Translation: CASSLDNTQGYTF.

The chain uses TRBV15 and TRBJ2-5; D may be TRBD1 (5 bases). The J call is uncertain, as TRBJ2-7 better fits the DNA end. The CDR3 sequence is 14 residues long. Looked up from germline, CDR1 is LNHNV and CDR2 is YYDKDF (reference sequence). As DNA, the CDR3 is TGTGCCACCAGCAGGCCAGGGCTGCCCTACGAGCAGTACTTC. It is translated as CATSRPGLPYEQYF.

The chain couples TRBV2 to TRBJ2-2, with unresolved D. The germline V gene encodes CDR1 SNHLY and CDR2 FYNNEI. This CDR3 has 14 residues. The V end lost 3 bases, the J end lost 0 bases, and 5 bases lay between the germline ends. CDR3 in amino acids: CASSDSSNTGELFF. In DNA, the CDR3 is TGTGCCAGCAGTGATAGCTCGAACACCGGGGAGCTGTTTTTT.

V is TRBV7-9 and J is TRBJ2-5; 8 bases map to TRBD1. Trimming took 4 bases from V and 5 from J; bases not matched to a gene: 9. This CDR3 region has 15 residues. The germline gives CDR1 SEHNR, CDR2 FQNEAQ (reference sequence). CDR3 coding DNA: TGTGCCAGCAGCTCCGGGACAGGCCATAGGGAGACCCAGTACTTC. Its translation: CASSSGTGHRETQYF. The full variable domain, with the rest looked up from reference TRBV7-9 and TRBJ2-5, is DTGVSQNPRHKITKRGQNVTFRCDPISEHNRLYWYRQTLGQGPEFLTYFQNEAQLEKSRLLSDRFSAERPKGSFSTLEIQRTEQGDSAMYLCASSSGTGHRETQYFGPGTRLLVL.

This chain links TRBV4-2 with TRBJ2-1, with D possibly being TRBD1 (5 bases). Germline CDR1 and CDR2: LGHNA and YNFKEQ. V lost 0 bases and J 14 bases, leaving 17 bases between the germline ends. The CDR3 covers 14 residues. The CDR3 region has the DNA TGTGCCAGCAGCCAAGATAGGTTTAGGGGTCGGGAGTTCTTC. It codes for CASSQDRFRGREFF.

This chain uses TRBV9 with TRBJ2-1, with 8 nucleotides matching TRBD2. The CDR3 spans 16 residues. Looked up from germline, CDR1 is SGDLS and CDR2 is YYNGEE. Unmatched junction bases numbered 10, after V lost 3 bases and J lost 5 bases. The CDR3 spells CASSDPAGAGNNEQFF. For the CDR3, the DNA is TGTGCCAGCAGCGACCCAGCGGGAGCGGGGAACAATGAGCAGTTCTTC. Looking up the rest from reference TRBV9 and TRBJ2-1 gives the full variable domain: DSGVTQTPKHLITATGQRVTLRCSPRSGDLSVYWYQQSLDQGLQFLIQYYNGEERAKGNILERFSAQQFPDLHSELNLSSLELGDSALYFCASSDPAGAGNNEQFFGPGTRLTVL.

With respect to this clone: One end of the junction is discordant with germline, which a read error may explain. CDR3 sequence reads: CASSLYIGRTSSYNEQFF. CDR3 DNA: TGTGCTAGCAGCTTATATATTGGCAGAACTAGCTCCTACAATGAGCAGTTCTTC. This rearrangement joins TRBV7-7 to TRBJ2-1, with D possibly matching TRBD2 (5 bases). Germline V gene lookup returns CDR1 SSHAT and CDR2 FNYEAQ (reference sequence). The CDR3 totals 18 residues.

The chain links TRBV7-3 to TRBJ2-5, with TRBD1 as a possible D gene (5 bases). V was trimmed by 3 bases and J by 2 bases, leaving 10 bases between them. CDR3 size: 14 residues. Germline values: CDR1 SGHTA, CDR2 FQGTGA. This CDR3 reads CASSFQGGQETQYF. CDR3 nucleotides: TGTGCCAGCAGCTTCCAGGGTGGACAAGAGACCCAGTACTTC.

V usage is TRBV7-3 and J usage is TRBJ2-1, with 11 bases identical to TRBD2. Germline assignment: CDR1 SGHTA and CDR2 FQGTGA. The CDR3 is 17 residues long. Trimming at V came to 3 bases and at J to 4 bases, leaving 8 bases not matched to a gene. The CDR3 DNA sequence: TGTGCCAGCAGCTTGACTAGCGGGACCTCCTTATACAATGAGCAGTTCTTC. This sequence encodes CASSLTSGTSLYNEQFF.

This clone was seen more than once but under ten times. The chain is built from TRBV5-1 and TRBJ1-2; 11 bases align to TRBD1. The CDR3 has 19 amino acids. V lost 1 base, J lost 8 bases, and 19 bases stayed unmatched. Germline CDR1 SGHRS, CDR2 YFSETQ. The CDR3 loop is CASSLWLPGPGQGAKGYTF. The CDR3 DNA reads as TGCGCCAGCAGCTTGTGGTTGCCGGGCCCCGGACAGGGGGCGAAAGGCTACACCTTC.